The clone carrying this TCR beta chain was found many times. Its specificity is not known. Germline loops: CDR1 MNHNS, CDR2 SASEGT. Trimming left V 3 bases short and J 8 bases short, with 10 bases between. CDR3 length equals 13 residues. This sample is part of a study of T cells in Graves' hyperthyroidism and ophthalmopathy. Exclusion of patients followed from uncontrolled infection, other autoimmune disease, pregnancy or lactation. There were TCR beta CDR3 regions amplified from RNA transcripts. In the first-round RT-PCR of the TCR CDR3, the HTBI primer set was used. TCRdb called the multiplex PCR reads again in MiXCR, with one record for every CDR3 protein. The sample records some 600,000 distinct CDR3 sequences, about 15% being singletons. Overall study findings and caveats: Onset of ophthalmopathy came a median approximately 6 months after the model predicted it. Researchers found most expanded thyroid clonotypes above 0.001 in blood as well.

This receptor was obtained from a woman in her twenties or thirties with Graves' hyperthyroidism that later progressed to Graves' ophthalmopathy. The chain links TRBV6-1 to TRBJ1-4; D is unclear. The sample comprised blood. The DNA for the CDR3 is TGTGCCAGCAGTGAGAGAGAGCGGGAAAAACTGTTTTTT. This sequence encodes CASSEREREKLFF.